Only a few counts were recorded for the clone carrying this T cell receptor (beta chain). Its matching antigen is unknown. Germline V gives CDR1 SQVTM, CDR2 ANQGSEA. This CDR3 spans 14 amino acids. V shed 6 bases, J shed 6 bases, and the junction held 10 bases outside the gene matches. This entry comes from a study of T-cell memory formation after mild COVID-19. Study-wide results and caveats: Several responding clones turned up in pre-infection memory, indicating that cross-reactive memory may have taken part.

TCRdb reprocessed the 5' RACE reads with MiXCR, giving one entry per CDR3 protein. The top ten clones hold around 7.7% of a sample with under 600,000 distinct CDR3 sequences, roughly 21% of them seen once. V and J are TRBV29-1 and TRBJ2-7; TRBD2 aligns across 11 bases. Sample: PBMCs or a T cell subset sorted from them (not recorded which). The source is an adult woman who had mild COVID-19 (a few samples of this study predate the infection). Cell type and time point are not known. Here the CDR3 DNA reads TGCAGCGTGGCCCCACTAGCGGGAGTACGCGAGCAGTACTTC. It codes for CSVAPLAGVREQYF.